This passage covers 30 T cell receptor beta chains from one sample sequenced in a study of CD8+ T cells in alopecia areata. Extraction of RNA preceded its reverse transcription into cDNA, which served as the sequencing template. Using immunoSEQ multiplex PCR, the repertoire was profiled, and TCRdb retains in-frame clones only, with some absent. The sample lists 180,000 or so clones, 50% to 70% seen once, with 1.5% to 2% in the top ten. The sample here was CD4+ T cells sorted from blood, taken at week 0. Every receptor here comes from a human donor with alopecia areata.

The V and J genes are TRBV5-1 and TRBJ1-1; 8 nucleotides line up with TRBD1. The CDR3 length is 15 residues. V lost 4 bases, J lost 1 base, and 6 bases stayed unmatched. Germline V gene data show CDR1 as SGHRS and CDR2 as YFSETQ. CDR3 DNA sequence: TGCGCCAGCAGCCGACAGGGGAGAGGGAACACTGAAGCTTTCTTT. Protein product: CASSRQGRGNTEAFF.

The rearrangement joins TRBV7-3 to TRBJ1-1; D is perhaps TRBD1 (5 bases). V gave up 5 bases and J gave up 1 base, with 11 bases separating them. The CDR3 is made up of 14 amino acids. CDR1 and CDR2 (germline): SGHTA, FQGTGA. The DNA of the CDR3 is TGTGCCAGCAGCCCCTCTGGGGGGAACACTGAAGCTTTCTTT. This sequence encodes CASSPSGGNTEAFF.

V gene TRBV29-1 combines with J gene TRBJ2-7; TRBD1 might be the D (6 bases). There are 14 residues in the CDR3. With 5 bases removed from V and 5 bases from J, the gap between germline ends came to 19 bases. Germline V CDR1 and CDR2: SQVTM, ANQGSEA. This CDR3 is CSVSELGANDEQYF. CDR3 sequence (DNA): TGCAGCGTTTCAGAGCTGGGGGCGAACGACGAGCAGTACTTC.

This clone was detected once. The CDR3 reads CACLAGQVPFF. The CDR3, as DNA: TGTGCCTGTCTGGCGGGACAGGTTCCGTTCTTC. This chain links TRBV30 with TRBJ2-1; 8 bases match TRBD1. The CDR3 sequence is 11 residues long. Trimming removed 6 bases from V and 15 bases from J; junction bases left unmatched: 10. Germline lookup yields CDR1 GTSNPN and CDR2 SVGIG (reference sequence).

The V and J genes are TRBV5-1 and TRBJ2-7; 7 nucleotides line up with TRBD2. The V and J ends lost 4 bases and 0 bases, in that order; junction bases with no gene match: 4. CDR1 SGHRS and CDR2 YFSETQ come from the germline V gene. The CDR3 is 14 residues long. CDR3 amino acids: CASSQAGSSYEQYF. The CDR3 bases are TGCGCCAGCAGCCAAGCGGGGAGCTCCTACGAGCAGTACTTC.

The V and J genes are TRBV29-1 and TRBJ1-2; D is possibly TRBD1 (5 bases). This CDR3 contains 13 residues. V shed 6 bases and J shed 4 bases, with 15 bases lying between them. CDR1 is SQVTM, CDR2 ANQGSEA, per germline. CDR3 amino acids: CSVSSRVLYGYTF. The CDR3 DNA sequence: TGCAGCGTATCCTCCAGGGTCCTCTATGGCTACACCTTC.

This chain connects TRBV6-1 to TRBJ1-5; D not resolved. Germline V CDR1 and CDR2: MNHNS, SASEGT. V was cut by 8 bases and J by 2 bases, with 10 bases left in between. The CDR3 contains 13 residues. The CDR3 here is CASGRDGNQPQHF. CDR3 DNA: TGTGCCAGCGGGCGGGATGGCAATCAGCCCCAGCATTTT.

The genes are TRBV29-1 and TRBJ1-2, with a tentative D call TRBD1 (6 bases). The CDR3 sequence is 13 residues long. V was shortened by 0 bases and J by 9 bases, with 14 bases between the two germline ends. The germline V gene encodes CDR1 SQVTM and CDR2 ANQGSEA. The CDR3 DNA is TGCAGCGTTGAAGATCGCAGGGGCGGCAGCTACACCTTC. Protein product: CSVEDRRGGSYTF.

This clone was observed a handful of times. The V call is TRBV29-1, the J call TRBJ2-1, with 7 positions matching TRBD1. V gave up 6 bases and J gave up 6 bases; unmatched junction bases: 2. There are 11 residues in the CDR3. The V gene's germline CDR1 is SQVTM and CDR2 ANQGSEA. The CDR3 DNA reads as TGCAGCGTGGACAGGATCAATGAGCAGTTCTTC. Translating it yields CSVDRINEQFF.

This sequence joins TRBV5-6 and TRBJ2-7; D perhaps matches TRBD2 (5 bases). V dropped 4 bases and J dropped 5 bases, with 7 bases sitting between them. Germline V gene lookup returns CDR1 SGHDT and CDR2 YYEEEE. The CDR3 is 11 amino acids. CDR3 region: CASSVRDEQYF. DNA of the CDR3: TGTGCCAGCAGCGTGAGGGACGAGCAGTACTTC.

This clone appeared a few times. The chain is built from TRBV6-5 and TRBJ1-5; 8 nucleotides agree with TRBD1. Germline lookup yields CDR1 MNHEY and CDR2 SVGAGI. J gave up 2 bases and V 5 bases, and 5 bases lay outside the gene matches. The CDR3 extends over 15 amino acids. CDR3 coding DNA: TGTGCCAGCAGTGCCAAGACAGGGGGCAATCAGCCCCAGCATTTT. It encodes CASSAKTGGNQPQHF.

The chain employs TRBV5-1 and TRBJ2-5; perhaps TRBD1 as D (5 bases). This CDR3 spans 12 amino acids. Germline V gives CDR1 SGHRS, CDR2 YFSETQ. V was trimmed by 3 bases and J by 4 bases, leaving 7 bases between them. The CDR3 sequence is CASSWGGETQYF. The CDR3 DNA sequence: TGCGCCAGCAGCTGGGGCGGAGAGACCCAGTACTTC.

This clone was seen only a few times. The J gene is TRBJ1-2, the V gene TRBV29-1; TRBD1 matches at 7 bases. The CDR3 covers 14 residues. From germline, CDR1 is SQVTM and CDR2 ANQGSEA. After removal of 2 bases from V and 1 base from J, the junction contained 4 bases not matched to a gene. CDR3: CSVERGQINYGYTF. For the CDR3, the DNA is TGCAGCGTTGAAAGGGGACAGATTAACTATGGCTACACCTTC.

Only a few counts were recorded for this clone. The chain couples TRBV29-1 to TRBJ1-3, with D unclear. The CDR3 covers 14 residues. From germline, CDR1 is SQVTM and CDR2 ANQGSEA. V was pared by 6 bases and J by 3 bases, with 15 bases between. CDR3 nucleotides: TGCAGCGTGTCGACGGAGGTCCGTGGAAACACCATATATTTT. Translating gives CSVSTEVRGNTIYF.

The CDR3 is CSSRQRGGRDEQFF. The CDR3, as DNA: TGCAGCTCCCGACAGCGGGGGGGCCGCGATGAGCAGTTCTTC. The chain links TRBV29-1 to TRBJ2-1; TRBD2 aligns across 10 bases. V was clipped by 8 bases and J by 8 bases; unmatched bases: 12. The CDR3 consists of 14 residues. Germline V gene sequence: CDR1 SQVTM, CDR2 ANQGSEA.

The rearrangement joins TRBV25-1 to TRBJ1-4; D is ambiguous. Trimming cost V 6 bases and J 8 bases, with 10 bases left between them. Germline V gene sequence: CDR1 MGHDK, CDR2 SYGVNS. The length of the CDR3 is 12 residues. The CDR3 region is CASSPGKEKLFF. The CDR3 DNA reads as TGTGCCAGCAGCCCCGGAAAGGAAAAACTGTTTTTT.

Of note for this clone: The same CDR3 can be traced to other DNA sequences in this sample. The chain combines TRBV4-3 with TRBJ1-1; D remains unclear. The germline gives CDR1 LGHNA, CDR2 YSLEER. The V gene lost 0 bases and the J gene lost 3 bases, with 5 bases spanning the gap. This CDR3 has 13 amino acids. The CDR3 DNA reads TGCGCCAGCAGCCAAGATCGTGACACTGAAGCTTTCTTT. Amino acids: CASSQDRDTEAFF.

The V call is TRBV29-1, the J call TRBJ2-5, with 12 bases fitting TRBD2. The CDR3 spans 14 residues. V shed 4 bases and J 4 bases; nucleotides not matched to a gene: 4. Germline CDR1 reads SQVTM; CDR2 reads ANQGSEA. The CDR3 is CSVAPSGGAETQYF. The CDR3 bases are TGCAGCGTTGCACCTAGCGGGGGGGCAGAGACCCAGTACTTC.

This sequence joins TRBV30 and TRBJ1-1; 7 positions agree with TRBD1. The CDR3 covers 14 residues. V was clipped by 4 bases and J by 0 bases; unmatched bases: 5. The germline V gene encodes CDR1 GTSNPN and CDR2 SVGIG (reference sequence). In DNA, the CDR3 is TGTGCCTGGAAATGGGGACAGCTGAACACTGAAGCTTTCTTT. Amino acid sequence: CAWKWGQLNTEAFF.

J is TRBJ2-7 and V is TRBV5-6, with D unresolved. The germline V gene encodes CDR1 SGHDT and CDR2 YYEEEE. Deletions cut 2 bases from V and 4 bases from J, with 4 bases between. The CDR3 totals 11 residues. The DNA of the CDR3 is TGTGCCAGCAGCTTCGGGTACGAGCAGTACTTC. Translating gives CASSFGYEQYF. Combining the CDR3 with reference TRBV5-6 and TRBJ2-7 gives the whole variable domain DAGVTQSPTHLIKTRGQQVTLRCSPKSGHDTVSWYQQALGQGPQFIFQYYEEEERQRGNFPDRFSGHQFPNYSSELNVNALLLGDSALYLCASSFGYEQYFGPGTRLTVT.

This chain connects TRBV5-1 to TRBJ2-5; D not certain. CDR3 length: 14 amino acids. The V end was cut by 0 bases, the J end by 1 base, with 7 bases between. Germline V CDR1 and CDR2: SGHRS, YFSETQ. The CDR3 loop reads CASSLVQPQETQYF. CDR3 sequence (DNA): TGCGCCAGCAGCTTGGTTCAGCCCCAAGAGACCCAGTACTTC. The full variable domain, its missing parts supplied by reference TRBV5-1 and TRBJ2-5, is KAGVTQTPRYLIKTRGQQVTLSCSPISGHRSVSWYQQTPGQGLQFLFEYFSETQRNKGNFPGRFSGRQFSNSRSEMNVSTLELGDSALYLCASSLVQPQETQYFGPGTRLLVL.

The chain links TRBV11-2 to TRBJ2-4; TRBD1 aligns across 8 bases. This CDR3 has 16 amino acids. Germline assignment: CDR1 SGHAT and CDR2 FQNNGV. The junction had 5 bases not matched to a gene; V was cut back by 4 bases and J by 0 bases. CDR3 nucleotide sequence: TGTGCCAGCAGCTCAGGACAGGGAATAGCCAAAAACATTCAGTACTTC. Translated: CASSSGQGIAKNIQYF.

The V and J genes are TRBV6-5 and TRBJ1-6; D might be TRBD1 (6 bases). The CDR3 runs 14 residues. Trimming took 2 bases from V and 10 from J, leaving 12 bases between them. Germline-derived CDR1 and CDR2 are MNHEY and SVGAGI. Written as DNA, the CDR3 is TGTGCCAGCAGTTACAACGGGGGGCAATCACCCCTCCACTTT. Translating gives CASSYNGGQSPLHF.

The V gene is TRBV25-1, the J gene TRBJ2-1; 11 positions agree with TRBD2. The CDR3 is 15 residues long. V lost 4 bases and J lost 5; bases outside the gene matches: 4. Germline lookup yields CDR1 MGHDK and CDR2 SYGVNS. DNA of the CDR3: TGTGCCAGCAGTGTACTAGCGGGGGCCGACAATGAGCAGTTCTTC. This encodes CASSVLAGADNEQFF.

The V gene is TRBV20-1, the J gene TRBJ1-1; D remains ambiguous. The ends were cut back, 6 bases at V and 0 bases at J, with 5 bases in the middle. Germline V gene sequence: CDR1 DFQATT, CDR2 SNEGSKA (reference sequence). The CDR3 sequence is 11 residues long. CDR3 loop: CSAHMNTEAFF. DNA of the CDR3: TGCAGTGCCCACATGAACACTGAAGCTTTCTTT.

The gene calls are TRBV30 and TRBJ1-1; D unresolved. The germline gives CDR1 GTSNPN, CDR2 SVGIG (reference sequence). V dropped 3 bases and J dropped 8 bases, with 10 bases sitting between them. CDR3 length: 11 residues. This CDR3 reads CAWSSSFEAFF. Written as DNA, the CDR3 is TGTGCCTGGAGCTCCAGTTTCGAAGCTTTCTTT. Full variable domain (missing parts from reference TRBV30 and TRBJ1-1): SQTIHQWPATLVQPVGSPLSLECTVEGTSNPNLYWYRQAAGRGLQLLFYSVGIGQISSEVPQNLSASRPQDRQFILSSKKLLLSDSGFYLCAWSSSFEAFFGQGTRLTVV.

The gene calls are TRBV7-6 and TRBJ2-3; D possibly corresponds to TRBD1 (6 bases). Trimming cost V 5 bases and J 0 bases, with 12 bases left between them. CDR1 is SGHVS, CDR2 FNYEAQ, per germline. The CDR3 contains 15 residues. The CDR3 here is CASSLRTVSTDTQYF. CDR3 coding DNA: TGTGCCAGCAGCCTACGGACAGTCAGCACAGATACGCAGTATTTT.

The gene calls are TRBV2 and TRBJ1-2, with D uncertain. From germline, CDR1 is SNHLY and CDR2 FYNNEI. The CDR3 is made up of 13 amino acids. Between the trimmed V and J ends, which lost 4 bases and 3 bases, there was a span of 9 bases. Here the CDR3 reads CASSGQADYGYTF. The CDR3 nucleotides read TGTGCCAGCAGTGGCCAGGCAGACTATGGCTACACCTTC.

This sequence joins TRBV14 and TRBJ2-6; TRBD1 matches at 7 bases. CDR1 is SGHDN, CDR2 FVKESK, per germline. The V segment lost 6 bases and the J segment 0 bases; nucleotides outside the gene matches: 14. The CDR3 runs to 19 residues. The CDR3 nucleotides read TGTGCCAGCAGTCTCGGGACGGGACAGTACTTCTCTGGGGCCAACGTCCTGACTTTC. Amino acid sequence: CASSLGTGQYFSGANVLTF.

This clone was observed a handful of times. Other nucleotide sequences in the sample specify the same CDR3. CDR3 loop: CAISESSGELFF. For the CDR3, the DNA is TGTGCCATCAGTGAGTCTTCCGGGGAGCTGTTTTTT. V gene TRBV10-3 combines with J gene TRBJ2-2; D gene ambiguous. The CDR3 consists of 12 residues. V lost 0 bases, J lost 6 bases, and 2 bases lay in between. Germline V lookup: CDR1 ENHRY, CDR2 SYGVKD.